This T cell receptor beta chain was documented in a study of CD8+ T cells in alopecia areata. Study results and limitations: Clonality in lesional scalp, especially alopecia totalis/universalis, exceeded that of normal scalp. TCR sharing was clearer in mice than between patients, perhaps partly owing to patient HLA diversity.

This clone was recorded a few times. Antigen: not known. Sequencing used cDNA as its template, made by extracting RNA and reverse transcribing it. Generated by immunoSEQ multiplex PCR, the TCRdb table keeps only in-frame clones and is missing some. The sample lists approximately 150,000 clones, about 60% seen once, with 4.8% in the top ten. The source of this sequence is a human donor in good health. The material sequenced was CD4+ T cells sorted from blood.

The CDR3: CATSREALYGYTF. CDR3 nucleotides: TGTGCCACCAGCAGAGAGGCGCTCTATGGCTACACCTTC. V is TRBV15 and J is TRBJ1-2; D unclear. CDR1 is LNHNV, CDR2 YYDKDF, per germline (reference sequence). Trimming cost V 0 bases and J 4 bases, with 6 bases left between them. This CDR3 has 13 amino acids.